The text below deals with one TCR beta chain. The data are from a study of blood T cell repertoires in COVID-19. Assay: immunoSEQ multiplex PCR; the TCRdb copy retains only in-frame clones and omits some. The table lists roughly 120,000 clones, roughly 72% of them singletons. This CDR3 spans 15 amino acids. CDR1 is MNHEY, CDR2 SVGEGT, per germline. Trimming took 5 bases from V and 0 from J; bases not matched to a gene: 4. The chain combines TRBV6-2 or TRBV6-3 with TRBJ1-1; 9 bases align to TRBD1. The specimen was peripheral blood. The sequence derives from a man older than 75 with COVID-19, enrolled during active disease. CDR3: CASSQRDRVNTEAFF. The CDR3 DNA reads as TGTGCCAGCAGTCAAAGGGACAGGGTGAACACTGAAGCTTTCTTT.